This passage covers 23 T cell receptor beta chains from one sample sequenced in a study of lymphopenia after photon versus proton radiotherapy. The table came from immunoSEQ multiplex PCR; TCRdb's copy has only in-frame clones and leaves some out. The sample lists over 25,000 clones, under 90% occurring once. The sequencing here drew on peripheral blood, taken from a patient treated with photon-based radiotherapy. These receptor sequences come from a woman aged 45-59 years with pancreatic cancer.

The rearrangement joins TRBV7-8 to TRBJ2-3, with 13 positions matching TRBD2. The junction had 14 bases not matched to a gene; V was cut back by 5 bases and J by 3 bases. Germline loops: CDR1 SGHVS, CDR2 FQNEAQ. The length of the CDR3 is 19 residues. CDR3 sequence (DNA): TGTGCCAGCAGCCCCCGGACTAGCGGGAGTATCGGATCTACAGATACGCAGTATTTT. It is translated as CASSPRTSGSIGSTDTQYF.

The chain employs TRBV2 and TRBJ2-7; D uncertain. CDR3 length equals 14 residues. The germline V gene encodes CDR1 SNHLY and CDR2 FYNNEI. Trimming left V 7 bases short and J 2 bases short, with 15 bases between. CDR3 sequence: CASKVGLETYEQYF. The CDR3 DNA sequence: TGTGCCAGCAAAGTAGGGCTTGAAACCTACGAGCAGTACTTC.

This clone was detected only once. The CDR3 nucleotides read TGTGCCAGTAGTATAGCGAGGGCAGCGGCCACAGATACGCAGTATTTT. Protein product: CASSIARAAATDTQYF. The chain carries TRBV19 and TRBJ2-3; D is perhaps TRBD2 (5 bases). This CDR3 is built from 16 residues. V lost 1 base and J 2 bases, leaving 13 bases between the germline ends. CDR1 is LNHDA, CDR2 SQIVND, per germline (reference sequence).

Regarding this clone: It is likely a read error: a sequence one base away is far more abundant. The J gene is TRBJ1-2, the V gene TRBV5-6; TRBD1 matches 7 bases. CDR1 and CDR2 from the germline V gene are SGHDT and YYEEEE. With 0 bases clipped from V and 10 bases from J, the junction kept 6 bases outside the gene matches. The CDR3 length is 13 residues. The CDR3 DNA is TGTGCCAGCAGCTTGGGACAGGGTGTTGTCTACACCTTC. Residues: CASSLGQGVVYTF.

This rearrangement joins TRBV7-9 to TRBJ2-3, with 8 bases matching TRBD1. The CDR3 runs to 15 residues. Germline V CDR1 and CDR2: SEHNR, FQNEAQ (reference sequence). J gave up 2 bases and V 2 bases, and 3 bases lay outside the gene matches. The CDR3 DNA follows: TGTGCCAGCAGCTTACCGCAGGGGGCCACAGATACGCAGTATTTT. Residues: CASSLPQGATDTQYF.

The J gene is TRBJ2-5, the V gene TRBV5-4; 12 bases map to TRBD2. Germline CDR1 reads SGHNT; CDR2 reads YYREEE (reference sequence). The CDR3 consists of 15 residues. The V segment lost 6 bases and the J segment 11 bases; nucleotides outside the gene matches: 14. CDR3 sequence reads: CASTLVTSGRNEQYF. CDR3 nucleotides: TGTGCCAGCACCCTCGTGACTAGCGGGAGAAATGAGCAGTACTTC.

This clone was detected only a few times. V gene TRBV19 combines with J gene TRBJ2-1; 13 nucleotides align to TRBD2. The germline V gene encodes CDR1 LNHDA and CDR2 SQIVND (reference sequence). The junction had 5 bases not matched to a gene; V was cut back by 5 bases and J by 7 bases. There are 15 residues in the CDR3. The CDR3: CASSRTSGSLNEQFF. CDR3 sequence (DNA): TGTGCCAGTAGTCGGACTAGCGGGAGTTTGAATGAGCAGTTCTTC. Based on the CDR3 plus reference TRBV19 and TRBJ2-1, the full variable domain is DGGITQSPKYLFRKEGQNVTLSCEQNLNHDAMYWYRQDPGQGLRLIYYSQIVNDFQKGDIAEGYSVSREKKESFPLTVTSAQKNPTAFYLCASSRTSGSLNEQFFGPGTRLTVL.

The chain is built from TRBV7-2 and TRBJ2-7; 12 bases are a match to TRBD2. Germline assignment: CDR1 SGHTA and CDR2 FQGNSA. This CDR3 region has 14 residues. Germline trimming cut 3 bases from V and 5 bases from J; bases unmatched to any gene: 2. The CDR3 is CASSFRLAGDEQYF. For the CDR3, the DNA is TGTGCCAGCAGCTTCCGACTAGCGGGGGACGAGCAGTACTTC.

The chain joins TRBV7-2 to TRBJ2-7, with 7 bases lining up with TRBD1. There are 15 residues in the CDR3. V gave up 1 base and J gave up 4 bases; unmatched junction bases: 7. Germline loops: CDR1 SGHTA, CDR2 FQGNSA. The chain's CDR3 is CASSLVEGARYEQYF. CDR3 DNA: TGTGCCAGCAGCTTAGTTGAGGGGGCTAGGTACGAGCAGTACTTC.

The chain has TRBV4-3 and TRBJ2-2, with a weak D call TRBD2 (5 bases). There are 14 residues in the CDR3. The germline V gene encodes CDR1 LGHNA and CDR2 YSLEER. Trimming took off 1 base at V and 7 bases at J, with 10 bases between the two ends. CDR3: CASSQVLGNGELFF. CDR3 sequence (DNA): TGCGCCAGCAGCCAAGTACTAGGGAACGGGGAGCTGTTTTTT.

The rearrangement links TRBV6-6 to TRBJ1-4, with 8 bases aligning to TRBD1. This CDR3 spans 15 amino acids. The V segment lost 2 bases and the J segment 2 bases; nucleotides outside the gene matches: 1. Germline assignment: CDR1 MNHNY and CDR2 SVGAGI (reference sequence). CDR3 sequence: CASSYRQGTNEKLFF. DNA for the CDR3: TGTGCCAGCAGTTACCGACAGGGGACTAATGAAAAACTGTTTTTT.

This clone was seen a handful of times. The genes are TRBV27 and TRBJ2-3; TRBD1 agrees at 9 bases. Trimming took 5 bases from V and 4 from J; bases not matched to a gene: 4. Germline V gene sequence: CDR1 MNHEY, CDR2 SMNVEV (reference sequence). The CDR3 has 14 residues. The CDR3 DNA is TGTGCCAGCAGTCCGTGGACAGGGGCAGATACGCAGTATTTT. Translating it yields CASSPWTGADTQYF.

The J gene is TRBJ2-7, the V gene TRBV7-2; 7 positions match TRBD1. Losses at the gene ends were 7 bases for V and 3 bases for J; bases not matched to a gene: 6. CDR1 is SGHTA and CDR2 is FQGNSA in the germline V gene. This CDR3 spans 13 amino acids. CDR3 protein: CASILDRDYEQYF. The CDR3 DNA is TGTGCCAGCATCCTCGACAGGGACTACGAGCAGTACTTC. The complete variable domain, with remaining parts taken from reference TRBV7-2 and TRBJ2-7, reads GAGVSQSPSNKVTEKGKDVELRCDPISGHTALYWYRQSLGQGLEFLIYFQGNSAPDKSGLPSDRFSAERTGGSVSTLTIQRTQQEDSAVYLCASILDRDYEQYFGPGTRLTVT.

V and J are TRBV6-5 and TRBJ1-2; 8 nucleotides agree with TRBD1. Germline V lookup: CDR1 MNHEY, CDR2 SVGAGI. Trimming removed 4 bases from V and 4 bases from J; junction bases left unmatched: 5. CDR3 length: 14 residues. CDR3 in amino acids: CASSSGQGSYGYTF. The CDR3 bases are TGTGCCAGCAGTTCCGGACAGGGAAGCTATGGCTACACCTTC.

This clone has just one count. The V gene is TRBV27, the J gene TRBJ1-1; D unresolved. V gave up 7 bases and J gave up 1 base, with 10 bases separating them. Germline CDR1 and CDR2: MNHEY and SMNVEV (reference sequence). CDR3 length equals 13 residues. CDR3 bases: TGTGCCAGCAATGGCAGACAGAACACTGAAGCTTTCTTT. This gives the protein CASNGRQNTEAFF.

V is TRBV27 and J is TRBJ2-7; 7 nucleotides agree with TRBD2. Germline CDR1 MNHEY, CDR2 SMNVEV (reference sequence). The CDR3 sequence is 14 residues long. The junction had 9 bases not matched to a gene; V was cut back by 3 bases and J by 7 bases. Here the CDR3 DNA reads TGTGCCAGCAGTTTTCGGGGGAGGGCAGGGGAGCAGTACTTC. Protein: CASSFRGRAGEQYF.

The CDR3 DNA is TGTGCCTGGAGTGTAAGGGGGAGTACTGAAGCTTTCTTT. Residues: CAWSVRGSTEAFF. This sequence joins TRBV30 and TRBJ1-1, with a tentative D call TRBD1 (6 bases). Germline V gene sequence: CDR1 GTSNPN, CDR2 SVGIG (reference sequence). CDR3 length: 13 residues. Trimming removed 0 bases from V and 5 bases from J, with 10 bases in between.

The chain has TRBV28 and TRBJ2-3, with TRBD1 identical over 7 bases. V lost 4 bases to trimming and J lost 1 base; unmatched junction nucleotides: 8. The CDR3 is 16 amino acids. Germline V gene sequence: CDR1 MDHEN, CDR2 SYDVKM. The CDR3 coding sequence is TGTGCCAGCAGTTCCCGCCAGGGGGTCGGCACAGATACGCAGTATTTT. Protein sequence: CASSSRQGVGTDTQYF.

The chain has TRBV7-3 and TRBJ2-3, with D perhaps given as TRBD1 or TRBD2 (6 bases each). Trimming took 3 bases from V and 2 from J, leaving 9 bases between them. CDR3 length equals 14 residues. Germline V gene data show CDR1 as SGHTA and CDR2 as FQGTGA. CDR3 sequence (DNA): TGTGCCAGCAGCTTGGGGGGCCCCACAGATACGCAGTATTTT. Encoded protein: CASSLGGPTDTQYF. Filled out from reference TRBV7-3 and TRBJ2-3, the complete variable domain reads GAGVSQTPSNKVTEKGKYVELRCDPISGHTALYWYRQSLGQGPEFLIYFQGTGAADDSGLPNDRFFAVRPEGSVSTLKIQRTERGDSAVYLCASSLGGPTDTQYFGPGTRLTVL.

The V call is TRBV27, the J call TRBJ2-7; D may be TRBD1 or TRBD2 (5 bases each). V was trimmed by 6 bases and J by 5 bases, leaving 20 bases between them. The CDR3 covers 15 residues. Germline V CDR1 and CDR2: MNHEY, SMNVEV (reference sequence). CDR3 sequence reads: CASSPDGAELNEQYF. As DNA, the CDR3 is TGTGCCAGCAGCCCTGACGGGGCAGAATTGAACGAGCAGTACTTC.

The J gene is TRBJ2-7, the V gene TRBV7-2; 7 bases are shared with TRBD2. The germline gives CDR1 SGHTA, CDR2 FQGNSA. This CDR3 is 15 amino acids long. V trimming: 1 base; J trimming: 6 bases; junction bases outside the gene matches: 9. CDR3 protein: CASSLGVWGGSEQYF. The CDR3 nucleotides read TGTGCCAGCAGCTTAGGGGTCTGGGGAGGGTCCGAGCAGTACTTC.

The chain employs TRBV4-3 and TRBJ2-3, with D perhaps matching TRBD2 (7 bases). In germline, CDR1 is LGHNA, CDR2 YSLEER. V was clipped by 3 bases and J by 5 bases, with 18 bases between them. The CDR3 extends over 16 amino acids. As DNA, the CDR3 is TGCGCCAGCAGCCAGAGGGGGGGGAAACCGGGAGATACGCAGTATTTT. Protein sequence: CASSQRGGKPGDTQYF.

The J gene is TRBJ2-5, the V gene TRBV7-7; TRBD2 matches 15 bases. Per the germline V gene, CDR1 is SSHAT and CDR2 is FNYEAQ (reference sequence). J gave up 4 bases and V 3 bases, and 3 bases lay outside the gene matches. The CDR3 spans 16 residues. CDR3 DNA: TGTGCCAGCAGCTTGTCGGGACTAGCGGGAGGAGAGACCCAGTACTTC. Its translation: CASSLSGLAGGETQYF.